Shown below are 30 T cell receptor beta chains from a single sample sequenced in a study of beta chain features in type 1 diabetes. Since all of the isolated RNA was reverse transcribed, expressed TCRB transcripts were what got sequenced. Only in-frame clones appear in the TCRdb table, and some are missing; sequencing was by immunoSEQ multiplex PCR. The sample holds 300,000 to 350,000 clones, 14% seen once. The sample taken for sequencing was central memory CD4+ T cells from blood. The receptors originated from a man younger than 45 in good health.

This clone was recorded a few times. The V gene is TRBV2, the J gene TRBJ2-3; maybe TRBD1 (5 bases). Germline CDR1 and CDR2: SNHLY and FYNNEI. V lost 5 bases and J 6 bases, leaving 18 bases between the germline ends. The CDR3 spans 15 residues. For the CDR3, the DNA is TGTGCCAGCAGTTTAAGACAGCTTAAGATGGATACGCAGTATTTT. Amino acid sequence: CASSLRQLKMDTQYF.

A few counts support this clone. This sequence joins TRBV5-1 and TRBJ2-7, with TRBD1 matching 8 bases. With 9 bases clipped from V and 0 bases from J, the junction kept 11 bases outside the gene matches. This CDR3 region has 15 residues. Germline values: CDR1 SGHRS, CDR2 YFSETQ. CDR3 protein: CATSEGTGSSYEQYF. The CDR3 coding sequence is TGCGCCACCTCTGAAGGGACAGGAAGCTCCTACGAGCAGTACTTC.

There are a few counts of this clone. This chain uses TRBV7-9 with TRBJ2-5, with D hard to call. This CDR3 is built from 15 residues. CDR1 and CDR2 from the germline V gene are SEHNR and FQNEAQ (reference sequence). The germline V and J ends were trimmed by 5 bases and 0 bases, with 13 bases remaining between them. The CDR3: CASSPPGSHQETQYF. CDR3 nucleotides: TGTGCCAGCAGCCCTCCCGGGTCCCACCAAGAGACCCAGTACTTC.

This clone was observed a handful of times. CDR3 in amino acids: CASSLGGLVTNEQFF. The CDR3 region has the DNA TGTGCCAGCAGCTTAGGCGGACTAGTTACTAATGAGCAGTTCTTC. The V gene is TRBV7-9, the J gene TRBJ2-1; 7 nucleotides align to TRBD2. From germline, CDR1 is SEHNR and CDR2 FQNEAQ (reference sequence). The CDR3 sequence is 15 residues long. The J segment lost 7 bases and the V segment lost 1 base, leaving 7 bases of the junction unmatched.

The V and J genes are TRBV5-1 and TRBJ2-1; 7 bases match TRBD1. The CDR3 consists of 15 residues. Germline trimming cut 0 bases from V and 5 bases from J; bases unmatched to any gene: 5. CDR1 and CDR2 (germline): SGHRS, YFSETQ. The CDR3 spells CASSLGGGIDNEQFF. CDR3 coding DNA: TGCGCCAGCAGCTTGGGAGGGGGCATTGACAATGAGCAGTTCTTC. Full variable domain (missing parts from reference TRBV5-1 and TRBJ2-1): KAGVTQTPRYLIKTRGQQVTLSCSPISGHRSVSWYQQTPGQGLQFLFEYFSETQRNKGNFPGRFSGRQFSNSRSEMNVSTLELGDSALYLCASSLGGGIDNEQFFGPGTRLTVL.

This clone was seen more than once but under ten times. The chain recombines TRBV6-6 with TRBJ2-1, with D uncertain. V lost 4 bases and J 8 bases, leaving 12 bases between the germline ends. This CDR3 has 13 residues. The V gene's germline CDR1 is MNHNY and CDR2 SVGAGI (reference sequence). DNA for the CDR3: TGTGCCAGCAGTTTGTCGTTAGGCTATGAGCAGTTCTTC. Protein: CASSLSLGYEQFF.

This clone was detected a few times. The same CDR3 is also encoded by other DNA sequences in this sample. The chain employs TRBV4-3 and TRBJ2-1; 7 bases are a match to TRBD2. The junction had 5 bases not matched to a gene; V was cut back by 0 bases and J by 12 bases. Germline V gene lookup returns CDR1 LGHNA and CDR2 YSLEER. The CDR3 runs 13 residues. The CDR3 spells CASSQEEGGGQFF. The CDR3 bases are TGCGCCAGCAGCCAAGAAGAGGGCGGGGGGCAGTTCTTC.

The J gene is TRBJ2-6, the V gene TRBV7-9, with TRBD1 matching 10 bases. This CDR3 is built from 18 residues. The V segment lost 4 bases and the J segment 1 base; nucleotides outside the gene matches: 7. Germline values: CDR1 SEHNR, CDR2 FQNEAQ (reference sequence). DNA for the CDR3: TGTGCCAGCAGCTCCTTTGGACAGGGGGAGTCTGGGGCCAACGTCCTGACTTTC. Protein sequence: CASSSFGQGESGANVLTF.

This sequence joins TRBV29-1 and TRBJ1-2; tentative D call: TRBD1 (6 bases). The V and J ends lost 8 bases and 7 bases respectively, with 14 bases between them. The CDR3 contains 11 residues. Germline lookup yields CDR1 SQVTM and CDR2 ANQGSEA. The DNA of the CDR3 is TGCAGCACCAGGGGAAGCGGTGGCTACACCTTC. Translation: CSTRGSGGYTF.

The chain employs TRBV29-1 and TRBJ1-2; 9 bases are shared with TRBD1. V was clipped by 6 bases and J by 4 bases; unmatched bases: 6. Germline V gives CDR1 SQVTM, CDR2 ANQGSEA. CDR3 size: 13 residues. CDR3 sequence: CSVGTGLSYGYTF. The CDR3 coding sequence is TGCAGCGTGGGGACAGGGTTAAGCTATGGCTACACCTTC.

The CDR3 nucleotides read TGTGCCAGCAGCTTAGGTCAGGGTCGTGTCTACGAGCAGTACTTC. Protein sequence: CASSLGQGRVYEQYF. The J gene is TRBJ2-7, the V gene TRBV7-2, with D maybe TRBD1 (5 bases). The V gene lost 1 base and the J gene lost 3 bases, with 13 bases spanning the gap. This CDR3 is 15 amino acids long. Germline CDR1 reads SGHTA; CDR2 reads FQGNSA.

The chain has TRBV19 and TRBJ2-7; D is uncertain. Trimming cost V 8 bases and J 2 bases, with 19 bases left between them. Germline CDR1 LNHDA, CDR2 SQIVND (reference sequence). The CDR3 runs to 15 residues. As DNA, the CDR3 is TGTGCCAGTTCGATCAGCCAAACGGTAACCTACGAGCAGTACTTC. Translation: CASSISQTVTYEQYF.

This clone was counted only a few times. The chain links TRBV6-5 to TRBJ1-2; D is unclear. From germline, CDR1 is MNHEY and CDR2 SVGAGI. This CDR3 has 13 amino acids. V lost 5 bases to trimming and J lost 2 bases, with 9 bases between them. This CDR3 is CASSDYRNYGYTF. CDR3 DNA: TGTGCCAGCAGTGACTATCGAAACTATGGCTACACCTTC.

The chain recombines TRBV13 with TRBJ2-2; D unresolved. Germline V CDR1 and CDR2: PRHDT, FYEKMQ (reference sequence). This CDR3 is built from 16 residues. The V end lost 0 bases, the J end lost 6 bases, and 14 bases lay between the germline ends. CDR3 nucleotide sequence: TGTGCCAGCAGCTTAGGCGGCACTCTCGGCCCCGGGGAGCTGTTTTTT. Amino acid sequence: CASSLGGTLGPGELFF.

This clone was recorded a few times. The chain combines TRBV5-6 with TRBJ1-2; tentatively, D is TRBD1 (6 bases). This CDR3 spans 15 amino acids. Trimming took off 1 base at V and 1 base at J, with 11 bases between the two ends. The germline gives CDR1 SGHDT, CDR2 YYEEEE. The CDR3: CASSLIQGFNYGYTF. The CDR3, as DNA: TGTGCCAGCAGCTTGATCCAGGGGTTTAACTATGGCTACACCTTC.

The CDR3 loop reads CASSLGATDTQYF. CDR3 DNA: TGTGCCAGCAGTTTGGGGGCAACAGATACGCAGTATTTT. This chain joins TRBV28 and TRBJ2-3, with D maybe TRBD1 (6 bases). Germline V gene sequence: CDR1 MDHEN, CDR2 SYDVKM. This CDR3 has 13 residues. The germline V and J ends were trimmed by 3 bases and 3 bases, with 7 bases remaining between them.

V usage is TRBV4-3 and J usage is TRBJ2-3; D may be TRBD1 (7 bases). The CDR3 runs to 17 residues. V was trimmed by 3 bases and J by 4 bases, leaving 20 bases between them. Germline CDR1 and CDR2: LGHNA and YSLEER. DNA of the CDR3: TGCGCCAGCAGCCACGTTTTAGGAGTCAGGGGGGCAGATACGCAGTATTTT. Amino acid sequence: CASSHVLGVRGADTQYF.

This CDR3 is CASSPLSIAGGSKSSDTQYF. Here the CDR3 DNA reads TGTGCCAGCTCACCACTTTCCATAGCGGGGGGGTCCAAGAGTTCCGATACGCAGTATTTT. The chain couples TRBV18 to TRBJ2-3; 11 bases fit TRBD2. The junction had 18 bases not matched to a gene; V was cut back by 1 base and J by 6 bases. In germline, CDR1 is KGHSH, CDR2 LQKENI. The CDR3 contains 20 residues.

The DNA of the CDR3 is TGTGCCAGCAGCGACTACCATAAGGGCACAGATACGCAGTATTTT. The encoded protein is CASSDYHKGTDTQYF. This chain joins TRBV6-6 and TRBJ2-3; D possibly corresponds to TRBD2 (5 bases). This CDR3 is 15 amino acids long. Trimming pared 6 bases from V and 1 base from J, leaving 14 bases between. CDR1 and CDR2 from the germline V gene are MNHNY and SVGAGI (reference sequence).

This clone came up a few times. The gene calls are TRBV7-2 and TRBJ2-2; 7 bases align to TRBD2. The CDR3 extends over 16 amino acids. The germline V gene has CDR1 SGHTA and CDR2 FQGNSA. V lost 2 bases, J lost 3 bases, and 6 bases stayed unmatched. Here the CDR3 reads CASSLSERGYTGELFF. The CDR3, as DNA: TGTGCCAGCAGCTTATCGGAGCGGGGATACACCGGGGAGCTGTTTTTT.

This clone was found a few times. The chain links TRBV11-2 to TRBJ2-7, with TRBD1 as a possible D gene (5 bases). From germline, CDR1 is SGHAT and CDR2 FQNNGV. V lost 2 bases and J lost 2, with 10 bases in between. The CDR3 is made up of 14 amino acids. The CDR3, as DNA: TGTGCCAGCAGCTTAAAAGCAGGGCCCTACGAGCAGTACTTC. It translates to CASSLKAGPYEQYF.

This clone was observed at least ten times. This rearrangement joins TRBV2 to TRBJ1-2; 7 bases line up with TRBD1. V was clipped by 5 bases and J by 2 bases; unmatched bases: 5. The CDR3 contains 14 residues. Germline loops: CDR1 SNHLY, CDR2 FYNNEI. CDR3 sequence reads: CASSYRGQNYGYTF. The CDR3 coding sequence is TGTGCCAGCAGTTACAGGGGACAAAACTATGGCTACACCTTC.

The rearrangement uses TRBV5-4 and TRBJ1-1, with 8 nucleotides matching TRBD1. Germline CDR1 reads SGHNT; CDR2 reads YYREEE (reference sequence). This CDR3 contains 16 residues. With 3 bases clipped from V and 3 bases from J, the junction kept 10 bases outside the gene matches. The CDR3 nucleotides are TGTGCCAGCAGCTCAGGGGACAGGTCTACCGACACTGAAGCTTTCTTT. It is translated as CASSSGDRSTDTEAFF.

The rearrangement uses TRBV25-1 and TRBJ2-5; 8 bases agree with TRBD1. The V and J ends lost 4 bases and 4 bases, in that order; junction bases with no gene match: 8. Germline V gives CDR1 MGHDK, CDR2 SYGVNS. The CDR3 has 15 amino acids. The CDR3: CASSASLQGGETQYF. In DNA, the CDR3 is TGTGCCAGCAGTGCGAGCCTACAGGGGGGAGAGACCCAGTACTTC.

The V and J genes are TRBV5-6 and TRBJ2-5; D is undetermined. Trimming pared 1 base from V and 1 base from J, leaving 8 bases between. The CDR3 totals 14 residues. Germline CDR1 SGHDT, CDR2 YYEEEE. The CDR3 loop is CASSLLGVQETQYF. For the CDR3, the DNA is TGTGCCAGCAGCTTGCTCGGAGTCCAAGAGACCCAGTACTTC.

The V gene is TRBV9, the J gene TRBJ2-1, with 7 bases lining up with TRBD2. V lost 2 bases, J lost 10 bases, and 12 bases stayed unmatched. The germline gives CDR1 SGDLS, CDR2 YYNGEE. The CDR3 length is 15 residues. CDR3 protein: CASSVHPSPSGEQFF. The CDR3 DNA sequence: TGTGCCAGCAGCGTTCACCCATCTCCTAGCGGAGAGCAGTTCTTC.

The chain employs TRBV6-1 and TRBJ1-1; D not resolved. The CDR3 is made up of 13 amino acids. CDR1 MNHNS and CDR2 SASEGT come from the germline V gene. Trimming left V 2 bases short and J 2 bases short, with 6 bases between. CDR3 DNA: TGTGCCAGCAGTGAAACTTTAAACACTGAAGCTTTCTTT. It translates to CASSETLNTEAFF.

In its sample, this clone was seen a few times. The chain joins TRBV5-6 to TRBJ1-5; unclear D gene. The CDR3 is made up of 13 amino acids. The germline gives CDR1 SGHDT, CDR2 YYEEEE. Trimming took off 2 bases at V and 6 bases at J, with 9 bases between the two ends. CDR3 residues: CASSFGKRQPQHF. In DNA form, the CDR3 reads TGTGCCAGCAGCTTTGGTAAGCGTCAGCCCCAGCATTTT.

The chain couples TRBV6-5 to TRBJ1-3; the D is unclear. Deletions cut 4 bases from V and 4 bases from J, with 8 bases between. The CDR3 runs 13 residues. Per the germline V gene, CDR1 is MNHEY and CDR2 is SVGAGI. The CDR3 sequence is CASSWPGGNTIYF. CDR3 nucleotide sequence: TGTGCCAGCAGTTGGCCGGGAGGAAACACCATATATTTT.

This clone was found many times. One junction end disagrees with the germline gene, perhaps due to a read error. V is TRBV12-5 and J is TRBJ2-7; a possible D gene is TRBD1 (5 bases). The CDR3 runs to 11 residues. Germline CDR1 LGHNT, CDR2 FRNRAP. The CDR3 loop is CASATLAGRHF. DNA of the CDR3: TGTGCTAGTGCCACCCTGGCAGGGCGGCACTTC. Filled out from reference TRBV12-5 and TRBJ2-7, the complete variable domain reads DARVTQTPRHKVTEMGQEVTMRCQPILGHNTVFWYRQTMMQGLELLAYFRNRAPLDDSGMPKDRFSAEMPDATLATLKIQPSEPRDSAVYFCASATLAGRHFGPGTRLTVT.